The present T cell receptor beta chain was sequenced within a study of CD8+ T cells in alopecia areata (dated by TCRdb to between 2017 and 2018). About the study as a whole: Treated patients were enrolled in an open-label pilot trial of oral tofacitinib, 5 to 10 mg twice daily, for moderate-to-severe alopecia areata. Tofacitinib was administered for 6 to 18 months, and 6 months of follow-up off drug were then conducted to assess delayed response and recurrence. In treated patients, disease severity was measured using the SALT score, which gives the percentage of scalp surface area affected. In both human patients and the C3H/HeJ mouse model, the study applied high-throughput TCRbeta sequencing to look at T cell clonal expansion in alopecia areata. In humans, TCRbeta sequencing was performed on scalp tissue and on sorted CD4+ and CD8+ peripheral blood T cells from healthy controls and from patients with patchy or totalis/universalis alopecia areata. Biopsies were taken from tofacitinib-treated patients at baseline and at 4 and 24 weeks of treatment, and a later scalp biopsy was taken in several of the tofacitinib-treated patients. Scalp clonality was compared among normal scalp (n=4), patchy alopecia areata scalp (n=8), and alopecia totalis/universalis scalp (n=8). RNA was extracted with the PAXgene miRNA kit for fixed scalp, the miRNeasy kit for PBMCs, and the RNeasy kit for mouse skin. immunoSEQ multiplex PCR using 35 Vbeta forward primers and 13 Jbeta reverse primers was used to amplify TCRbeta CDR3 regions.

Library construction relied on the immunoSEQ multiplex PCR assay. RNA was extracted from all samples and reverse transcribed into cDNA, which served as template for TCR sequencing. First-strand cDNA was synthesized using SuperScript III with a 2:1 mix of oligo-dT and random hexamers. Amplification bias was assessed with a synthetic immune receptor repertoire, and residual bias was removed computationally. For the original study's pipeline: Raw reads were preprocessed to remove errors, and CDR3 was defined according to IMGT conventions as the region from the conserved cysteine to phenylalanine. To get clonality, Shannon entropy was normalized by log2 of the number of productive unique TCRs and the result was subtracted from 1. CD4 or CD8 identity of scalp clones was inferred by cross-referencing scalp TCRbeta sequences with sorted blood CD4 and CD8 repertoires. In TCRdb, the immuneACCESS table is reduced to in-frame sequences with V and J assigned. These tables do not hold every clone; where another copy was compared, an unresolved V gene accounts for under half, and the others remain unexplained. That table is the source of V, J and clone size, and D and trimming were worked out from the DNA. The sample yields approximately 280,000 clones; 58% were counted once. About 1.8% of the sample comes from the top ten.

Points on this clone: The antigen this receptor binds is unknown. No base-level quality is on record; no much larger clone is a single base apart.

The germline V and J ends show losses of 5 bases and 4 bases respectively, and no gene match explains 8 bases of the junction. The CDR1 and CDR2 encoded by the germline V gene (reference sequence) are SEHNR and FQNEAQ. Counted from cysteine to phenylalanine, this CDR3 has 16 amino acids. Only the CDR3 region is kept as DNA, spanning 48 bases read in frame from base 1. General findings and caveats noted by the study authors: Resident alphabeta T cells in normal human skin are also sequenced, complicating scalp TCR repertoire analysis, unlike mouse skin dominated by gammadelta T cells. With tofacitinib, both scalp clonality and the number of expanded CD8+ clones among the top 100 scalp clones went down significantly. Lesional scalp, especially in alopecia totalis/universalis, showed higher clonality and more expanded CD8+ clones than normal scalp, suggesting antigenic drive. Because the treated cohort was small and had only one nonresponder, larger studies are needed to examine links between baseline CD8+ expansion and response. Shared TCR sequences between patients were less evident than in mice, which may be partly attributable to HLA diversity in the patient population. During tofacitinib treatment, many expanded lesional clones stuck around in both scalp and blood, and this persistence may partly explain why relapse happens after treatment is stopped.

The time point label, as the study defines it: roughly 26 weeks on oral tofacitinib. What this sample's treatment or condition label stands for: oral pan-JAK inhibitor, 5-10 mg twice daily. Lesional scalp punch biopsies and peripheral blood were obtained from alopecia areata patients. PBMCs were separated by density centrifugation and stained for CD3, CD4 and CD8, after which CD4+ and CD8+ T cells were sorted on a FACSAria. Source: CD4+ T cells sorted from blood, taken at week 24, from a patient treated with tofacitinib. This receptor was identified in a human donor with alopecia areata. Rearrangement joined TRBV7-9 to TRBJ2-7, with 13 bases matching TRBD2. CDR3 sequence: CASSQPRLAGGYEQYF. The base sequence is TGTGCCAGCAGCCAACCCAGACTAGCGGGGGGTTACGAGCAGTACTTC.